Below are 15 T cell receptor beta chains sequenced from a single sample in a study of blood T cell repertoires in COVID-19 (dated by TCRdb to 2019 to 2021). Library creation used the immunoSEQ multiplex PCR assay. Sourced from immuneACCESS, this table was stored by TCRdb with only in-frame sequences that have V and J called. A share of the clones is absent; for the studies checked, an unresolved V gene accounts for under half, and the remainder has no known explanation. This sample is represented by 15,000 to 25,000 clones; about 90% of them were singletons. Around 10% of the sample is held by the ten biggest clonotypes. The sample taken for sequencing was peripheral blood. These receptor sequences come from a human donor in a cohort sampled during active COVID-19.

V and J are TRBV10-2 and TRBJ1-1; D is perhaps TRBD1 (6 bases). The germline CDR1 and CDR2 sequences are WSHSY and SAAADI. This CDR3 spans 14 amino acids. Trimming took 4 bases from V and 4 from J, leaving 13 bases between them. The CDR3 loop reads CASSVQGWGTEAFF. Here the CDR3 DNA reads TGCGCCAGCAGTGTACAGGGCTGGGGCACTGAAGCTTTCTTT.

The CDR3 sequence is CASREGAGQEETQYF. CDR3 sequence (DNA): TGTGCCAGTAGGGAGGGGGCAGGGCAGGAGGAGACCCAGTACTTC. The chain couples TRBV19 to TRBJ2-5, with D maybe TRBD1 (7 bases). Per germline, CDR1 LNHDA and CDR2 SQIVND (reference sequence). Trimming stripped 6 bases from V and 5 bases from J, with 19 bases between. The CDR3 consists of 15 residues.

The chain joins TRBV19 to TRBJ1-1; possible D gene TRBD1, 5 bases. CDR1 and CDR2 (germline): LNHDA, SQIVND (reference sequence). V lost 3 bases and J lost 1, with 9 bases in between. This CDR3 is built from 14 residues. The CDR3 bases are TGTGCCAGTAGTATCCAGGGATCGAACACTGAAGCTTTCTTT. It specifies CASSIQGSNTEAFF.

The rearrangement uses TRBV6-5 and TRBJ2-7, with D maybe TRBD1 (6 bases). CDR3 size: 14 residues. The V end lost 7 bases, the J end lost 3 bases, and 16 bases lay between the germline ends. CDR1 MNHEY and CDR2 SVGAGI come from the germline V gene. The CDR3 bases are TGTGCCAGCAAAACAGGGACCTCAAACTACGAGCAGTACTTC. Amino acid sequence: CASKTGTSNYEQYF.

The chain is built from TRBV4-1 and TRBJ1-1; 8 bases are a match to TRBD1. Germline V gives CDR1 MGHRA, CDR2 YSYEKL. With V trimmed by 4 bases and J by 8 bases, 9 bases remained unmatched. This CDR3 is built from 14 residues. This CDR3 reads CASSRDRTYLEAFF. The CDR3 nucleotides are TGCGCCAGCAGCCGGGACAGGACGTATTTAGAAGCTTTCTTT.

The rearrangement links TRBV7-9 to TRBJ2-1, with D perhaps TRBD1 (6 bases). The germline CDR1 and CDR2 sequences are SEHNR and FQNEAQ (reference sequence). Trimming stripped 3 bases from V and 8 bases from J, with 17 bases between. This CDR3 region has 15 residues. CDR3 nucleotides: TGTGCCAGCAGCTTCGGACAGTCGAGGGTCGATGAGCAGTTCTTC. Encoded protein: CASSFGQSRVDEQFF.

The chain links TRBV19 to TRBJ2-1; 9 nucleotides line up with TRBD1. Germline values: CDR1 LNHDA, CDR2 SQIVND (reference sequence). V dropped 7 bases and J dropped 3; count of bases not matched to a gene: 7. The CDR3 contains 15 residues. CDR3 amino acids: CASTPGQGNYNEQFF. CDR3 in DNA: TGTGCCAGTACTCCGGGACAGGGAAACTACAATGAGCAGTTCTTC.

The chain has TRBV5-1 and TRBJ2-7, with 9 bases identical to TRBD2. V lost 5 bases and J lost 5; bases outside the gene matches: 11. CDR1 SGHRS and CDR2 YFSETQ come from the germline V gene. CDR3 size: 15 residues. In DNA form, the CDR3 reads TGCGCCAGCAGAAATGTCCTTAGCGGGGGTCACGAGCAGTACTTC. The encoded protein is CASRNVLSGGHEQYF.

As for this clone: Different DNA sequences within this sample yield the same CDR3. The chain has TRBV19 and TRBJ2-1; D unclear. Germline V lookup: CDR1 LNHDA, CDR2 SQIVND (reference sequence). This CDR3 has 15 amino acids. The V gene lost 3 bases and the J gene lost 6 bases, with 15 bases spanning the gap. Written as DNA, the CDR3 is TGTGCCAGTAGTATGGGCCTTCGACAAGGCAATGAGCAGTTCTTC. Amino acids: CASSMGLRQGNEQFF. Variable domain in full (rest from reference TRBV19 and TRBJ2-1): DGGITQSPKYLFRKEGQNVTLSCEQNLNHDAMYWYRQDPGQGLRLIYYSQIVNDFQKGDIAEGYSVSREKKESFPLTVTSAQKNPTAFYLCASSMGLRQGNEQFFGPGTRLTVL.

The chain couples TRBV9 to TRBJ1-4; 7 bases are shared with TRBD1. V lost 3 bases, J lost 5 bases, and 7 bases stayed unmatched. This CDR3 contains 15 residues. The germline CDR1 and CDR2 sequences are SGDLS and YYNGEE. This CDR3 is CASSGQGRYNEKLFF. As DNA, the CDR3 is TGTGCCAGCAGCGGACAGGGACGCTACAATGAAAAACTGTTTTTT.

The rearrangement joins TRBV27 to TRBJ1-2; tentatively, D is TRBD1 (5 bases). Germline V gene lookup returns CDR1 MNHEY and CDR2 SMNVEV (reference sequence). Trimming cost V 4 bases and J 5 bases, with 8 bases left between them. The CDR3 runs to 12 residues. The CDR3 sequence: CASSSRGYGYTF. CDR3 coding DNA: TGTGCCAGCAGTTCCCGGGGGTATGGCTACACCTTC.

The rearrangement links TRBV7-6 to TRBJ1-3, with 8 bases matching TRBD1. This CDR3 is 17 amino acids long. J gave up 3 bases and V 4 bases, and 11 bases lay outside the gene matches. Germline CDR1 and CDR2: SGHVS and FNYEAQ. The CDR3 protein is CASSYDRGVRLGNTIYF. CDR3 nucleotides: TGTGCCAGCAGCTACGACAGGGGAGTGCGTCTTGGAAACACCATATATTTT.

The chain couples TRBV19 to TRBJ2-5; 10 bases agree with TRBD2. The junction had 7 bases not matched to a gene; V was cut back by 3 bases and J by 3 bases. The CDR3 spans 16 residues. Germline lookup yields CDR1 LNHDA and CDR2 SQIVND (reference sequence). CDR3 sequence reads: CASSINALAGEETQYF. The CDR3 region has the DNA TGTGCCAGTAGTATTAACGCCCTAGCGGGGGAAGAGACCCAGTACTTC.

In this sample, this clone turned up once. V gene TRBV7-3 combines with J gene TRBJ1-2; 7 bases line up with TRBD1. Germline V gives CDR1 SGHTA, CDR2 FQGTGA. The V segment lost 1 base and the J segment 5 bases; nucleotides outside the gene matches: 7. The CDR3 loop spans 15 amino acids. CDR3 in amino acids: CASSLMAGGVYGYTF. For the CDR3, the DNA is TGTGCCAGCAGCTTAATGGCAGGGGGAGTTTATGGCTACACCTTC.

The V gene is TRBV5-1, the J gene TRBJ2-3; perhaps TRBD1 as D (5 bases). This CDR3 contains 15 residues. Germline CDR1 and CDR2: SGHRS and YFSETQ. V was trimmed by 2 bases and J by 0 bases, leaving 10 bases between them. This CDR3 reads CASSFKGSSTDTQYF. The CDR3 nucleotides are TGCGCCAGCAGCTTTAAGGGGTCAAGCACAGATACGCAGTATTTT. Full variable domain (rest looked up from reference TRBV5-1 and TRBJ2-3): KAGVTQTPRYLIKTRGQQVTLSCSPISGHRSVSWYQQTPGQGLQFLFEYFSETQRNKGNFPGRFSGRQFSNSRSEMNVSTLELGDSALYLCASSFKGSSTDTQYFGPGTRLTVL.